This is a list of T cell receptor beta chains from one sample in a study of CD8+CD57+ T cells in acquired aplastic anemia. TCRdb re-called the reads through MiXCR, storing one row per CDR3 protein. The sample shows 200,000 to 250,000 distinct CDR3 sequences, almost 35% of them seen only once. Source material: sorted CD4+, CD8+, or CD8+CD57+ T cells (not recorded which) from PBMCs. These receptors came from a human donor in good health, serving as a control. Each CDR3 is given with its conserved first and last residue.

CDR3 protein: CASSEPTGGYTF
CDR3 length: 12
V gene: TRBV10-2

CDR3 protein: CASSFRGPESTEAFF
CDR3 length: 15
V gene: TRBV5-1

CDR3 protein: CASATSTDTQYF
CDR3 length: 12
V gene: TRBV25-1

CDR3 protein: CSANPTVNTEAFF
CDR3 length: 13
V gene: TRBV20-1

CDR3 protein: CASSPPSGVGPDTQYF
CDR3 length: 16
V gene: TRBV18

CDR3 protein: CASSQEITEPTDTQYF
CDR3 length: 16
V gene: TRBV4-1

CDR3 protein: CASSFKTGTGPPSGLLYYGYTF
CDR3 length: 22
V gene: TRBV11-1

CDR3 protein: CASSYSTGTGDGYTF
CDR3 length: 15
V gene: TRBV6-5

CDR3 protein: CASSFDRGHETQYF
CDR3 length: 14
V gene: TRBV6-5

CDR3 protein: CSARDTSGRPGEQYF
CDR3 length: 15
V gene: TRBV20-1

CDR3 protein: CASNSQANYGYTF
CDR3 length: 13
V gene: TRBV12-3/TRBV12-4

CDR3 protein: CASSPEGTAYEQYF
CDR3 length: 14
V gene: TRBV7-9

CDR3 protein: CAIRDRSYTDTQYF
CDR3 length: 14
V gene: TRBV10-3

CDR3 protein: CASTQGYRHQPQHF
CDR3 length: 14
V gene: TRBV12-3/TRBV12-4

CDR3 protein: CATELGTSGVTYEQYF
CDR3 length: 16
V gene: TRBV5-4

CDR3 protein: CATSDRTGVGEQFF
CDR3 length: 14
V gene: TRBV24-1

CDR3 protein: CASSIGLDYYEQYF
CDR3 length: 14
V gene: TRBV19

CDR3 protein: CSVSTETIYF
CDR3 length: 10
V gene: TRBV29-1

CDR3 protein: CSLPGLSTDTQYF
CDR3 length: 13
V gene: TRBV20-1

CDR3 protein: CASSSELHDSYTF
CDR3 length: 13
V gene: TRBV7-2

CDR3 protein: CSASLLGGETQYF
CDR3 length: 13
V gene: TRBV20-1

CDR3 protein: CASSLVGTDPDTQYF
CDR3 length: 15
V gene: TRBV5-1

CDR3 protein: CASSLSGRAHNEQFF
CDR3 length: 15
V gene: TRBV2

CDR3 protein: CASSSRSGQGIYGYTF
CDR3 length: 16
V gene: TRBV11-2

CDR3 protein: CASSFGLNTEAFF
CDR3 length: 13
V gene: TRBV7-8

CDR3 protein: CASSFLGMNTEAFF
CDR3 length: 14
V gene: TRBV7-2

CDR3 protein: CASSPDPRLIPWSYNSPLHF
CDR3 length: 20
V gene: TRBV25-1

CDR3 protein: CASSPKLGHDNEQFF
CDR3 length: 15
V gene: TRBV18

CDR3 protein: CAGSPIQGRNQPQHF
CDR3 length: 15
V gene: TRBV18

CDR3 protein: CASSRGTDSTEAFF
CDR3 length: 14
V gene: TRBV3-1

CDR3 protein: CASSQHRGRGYGYTF
CDR3 length: 15
V gene: TRBV6-1

CDR3 protein: CASSLTWGEAYEQYF
CDR3 length: 15
V gene: TRBV5-1

CDR3 protein: CASSYSRGPDTGELFF
CDR3 length: 16
V gene: TRBV6-5

CDR3 protein: CASSLEGTRLAGFYEQYF
CDR3 length: 18
V gene: TRBV5-1

CDR3 protein: CASSPSGTDTQYF
CDR3 length: 13
V gene: TRBV7-2

CDR3 protein: CASSLEGWNTEAFF
CDR3 length: 14
V gene: TRBV5-1

CDR3 protein: CATSDFLAGETQYF
CDR3 length: 14
V gene: TRBV24-1

CDR3 protein: CASSQIGAPRGYTF
CDR3 length: 14
V gene: TRBV7-8

CDR3 protein: CASSGLVMNGYTF
CDR3 length: 13
V gene: TRBV3-1

CDR3 protein: CASSSQGTYTEAFF
CDR3 length: 14
V gene: TRBV6-1

CDR3 protein: CASNVAGRDEKLFF
CDR3 length: 14
V gene: TRBV2

CDR3 protein: CASSPNPLTGGSPQHF
CDR3 length: 16
V gene: TRBV4-2

CDR3 protein: CASSLMAGTGNTIYF
CDR3 length: 15
V gene: TRBV7-2

CDR3 protein: CAISGGGETQYF
CDR3 length: 12
V gene: TRBV25-1

CDR3 protein: CASSLGDTYNEQFF
CDR3 length: 14
V gene: TRBV5-1

CDR3 protein: CASSRGRWSRGGGENTEAFF
CDR3 length: 20
V gene: TRBV19

CDR3 protein: CASSLGRGGYNEQFF
CDR3 length: 15
V gene: TRBV7-2

CDR3 protein: CASSQDELFSWDRTYEQYF
CDR3 length: 19
V gene: TRBV4-1

CDR3 protein: CSVGQGPGLGEKLFF
CDR3 length: 15
V gene: TRBV29-1

CDR3 protein: CSARFPGGELFF
CDR3 length: 12
V gene: TRBV20-1

CDR3 protein: CASTAGGQGDQPQHF
CDR3 length: 15
V gene: TRBV2

CDR3 protein: CSATDRGLGNTIYF
CDR3 length: 14
V gene: TRBV20-1

CDR3 protein: CSAPHQPLEAFF
CDR3 length: 12
V gene: TRBV20-1

CDR3 protein: CSAMTGTLNEKLFF
CDR3 length: 14
V gene: TRBV20-1

CDR3 protein: CASTGPGGTDTQYF
CDR3 length: 14
V gene: TRBV11-1

CDR3 protein: CSASTGTNTEAFF
CDR3 length: 13
V gene: TRBV20-1

CDR3 protein: CASSLGQKNTGELFF
CDR3 length: 15
V gene: TRBV7-8

CDR3 protein: CASSLSTSGTAIYEQYF
CDR3 length: 17
V gene: TRBV10-3

CDR3 protein: CASSIRDSRPYNEQFF
CDR3 length: 16
V gene: TRBV19

CDR3 protein: CASSPSMNTQYF
CDR3 length: 12
V gene: TRBV9